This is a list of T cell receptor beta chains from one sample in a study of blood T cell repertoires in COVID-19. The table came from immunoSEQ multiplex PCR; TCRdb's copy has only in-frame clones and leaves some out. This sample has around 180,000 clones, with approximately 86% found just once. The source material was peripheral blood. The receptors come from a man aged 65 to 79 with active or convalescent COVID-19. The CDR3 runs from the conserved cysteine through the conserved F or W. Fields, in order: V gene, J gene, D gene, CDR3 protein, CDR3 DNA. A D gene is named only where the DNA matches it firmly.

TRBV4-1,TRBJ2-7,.,CASSQAFGAHEQYF,TGCGCCAGCAGCCAAGCTTTTGGGGCCCACGAGCAGTACTTC
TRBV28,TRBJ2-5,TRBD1,CASSSPGQGSETQYF,TGTGCCAGCAGTTCACCGGGACAGGGATCGGAGACCCAGTACTTC
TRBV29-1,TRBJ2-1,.,CSVDHIYEQFF,TGCAGCGTTGATCACATATACGAGCAGTTCTTC
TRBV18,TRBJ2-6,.,CASSPSEGGANVLTF,TGTGCCAGCTCACCCTCCGAGGGTGGGGCCAACGTCCTGACTTTC
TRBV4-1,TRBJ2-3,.,CASSQDHTRTDTQYF,TGCGCCAGCAGCCAAGATCACACGCGGACAGATACGCAGTATTTT
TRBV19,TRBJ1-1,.,CASSIGQGNTEAFF,TGTGCCAGTAGTATTGGCCAGGGAAACACTGAAGCTTTCTTT
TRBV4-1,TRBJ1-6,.,CASSQDLRGYNSPLHF,TGCGCCAGCAGCCAAGATCTCAGGGGTTATAATTCACCCCTCCACTTT
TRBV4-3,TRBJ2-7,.,CASSQDPTGPRYF,TGCGCCAGCAGCCAAGATCCGACAGGCCCACGGTACTTC
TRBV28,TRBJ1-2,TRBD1,CASSGQGYLGYTF,TGTGCCAGCAGTGGACAGGGGTATCTAGGCTACACCTTC
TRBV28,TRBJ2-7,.,CASSSTVTEQYF,TGTGCCAGCAGTTCAACAGTCACCGAGCAGTACTTC